One and the same sample provided the 30 T cell receptor beta chains below, sequenced in a study of OX40 agonist ivuxolimab in advanced cancers. The assay was immunoSEQ multiplex PCR, and TCRdb's table has in-frame clones only and misses some. The data hold over 80,000 clones, with 90% to 95% observed a single time. The sequenced sample was CD4+ or CD8+ T cells sorted from blood, obtained in a trial of the OX40 agonist ivuxolimab. The receptor source for this set is an adult with an advanced solid tumor such as melanoma, head and neck, liver or kidney cancer.

The CDR3 DNA sequence: TGTGCCAGCAACGTACCCTCGGGGGGGACAACGAACACCGGGGAGCTGTTTTTT. Translation: CASNVPSGGTTNTGELFF. The rearrangement uses TRBV5-6 and TRBJ2-2; TRBD2 matches at 8 bases. Germline V gene lookup returns CDR1 SGHDT and CDR2 YYEEEE. The CDR3 sequence is 18 residues long. V was clipped by 6 bases and J by 0 bases; unmatched bases: 13.

J is TRBJ1-2 and V is TRBV5-4; D not resolved. Germline values: CDR1 SGHNT, CDR2 YYREEE (reference sequence). V dropped 4 bases and J dropped 5 bases, with 15 bases sitting between them. The CDR3 covers 14 residues. The CDR3 DNA is TGTGCCAGCAGCCATTCGGGGAGCGCTTATGGCTACACCTTC. Its translation is CASSHSGSAYGYTF.

V usage is TRBV27 and J usage is TRBJ2-7, with a weak D call TRBD1 (6 bases). Trimming stripped 7 bases from V and 3 bases from J, with 19 bases between. The CDR3 sequence is 15 residues long. The germline CDR1 and CDR2 sequences are MNHEY and SMNVEV (reference sequence). In DNA form, the CDR3 reads TGTGCCAGCACCCCTAGGGTGGACAGTTTCTACGAGCAGTACTTC. It encodes CASTPRVDSFYEQYF.

V is TRBV2 and J is TRBJ2-1; the match to TRBD2 covers 11 bases. CDR3 length: 12 residues. Unmatched junction bases numbered 0, after V lost 9 bases and J lost 5 bases. The germline gives CDR1 SNHLY, CDR2 FYNNEI. The chain's CDR3 is CARGLADNEQFF. The CDR3 nucleotides read TGTGCCAGGGGACTAGCGGACAATGAGCAGTTCTTC.

The chain carries TRBV11-2 and TRBJ2-5, with D tentatively TRBD1 (7 bases). The V end lost 3 bases, the J end lost 5 bases, and 19 bases lay between the germline ends. Germline loops: CDR1 SGHAT, CDR2 FQNNGV. CDR3 size: 16 residues. CDR3 residues: CASSFNQGGARETQYF. CDR3 DNA: TGTGCCAGCAGCTTTAACCAGGGGGGAGCTAGGGAGACCCAGTACTTC.

J is TRBJ1-6 and V is TRBV7-2; D may be TRBD1 (5 bases). In germline, CDR1 is SGHTA, CDR2 FQGNSA. Trimming removed 8 bases at V and 10 bases at J, with 15 bases between. The CDR3 length is 13 residues. Here the CDR3 DNA reads TGTGCCAGCGGGGTATCAGGACACTCACCCCTCCACTTT. Protein product: CASGVSGHSPLHF.

This clone was picked up one time. The chain is built from TRBV7-6 and TRBJ2-2; no firm D call. Germline CDR1 and CDR2: SGHVS and FNYEAQ. V was pared by 1 base and J by 8 bases, with 11 bases between. CDR3 size: 14 residues. Here the CDR3 reads CASSLEWADGELFF. CDR3 sequence (DNA): TGTGCCAGCAGCTTAGAGTGGGCAGATGGGGAGCTGTTTTTT.

This chain connects TRBV5-1 to TRBJ2-3; TRBD1 matches 7 bases. This CDR3 region has 14 residues. Trimming cost V 2 bases and J 4 bases; bases outside gene matches: 4. Germline CDR1 and CDR2: SGHRS and YFSETQ. Written as DNA, the CDR3 is TGCGCCAGCAGCTTAGGGGGCCAGTCAGATACGCAGTATTTT. Its protein product is CASSLGGQSDTQYF.

The V and J genes are TRBV5-1 and TRBJ2-5; tentatively, D is TRBD1 (5 bases). CDR1 is SGHRS and CDR2 is YFSETQ in the germline V gene. The CDR3 spans 14 residues. The V and J ends lost 3 bases and 1 base respectively, with 10 bases between them. Here the CDR3 DNA reads TGCGCCAGCAGCTGGTGGACACCCCAAGAGACCCAGTACTTC. This codes for CASSWWTPQETQYF.

V and J are TRBV28 and TRBJ1-4, with 7 bases lining up with TRBD1. The length of the CDR3 is 14 residues. Looked up from germline, CDR1 is MDHEN and CDR2 is SYDVKM. After removal of 6 bases from V and 4 bases from J, the junction contained 5 bases not matched to a gene. CDR3 sequence: CASRSGGNNEKLFF. In DNA, the CDR3 is TGTGCCAGCAGATCAGGGGGTAATAATGAAAAACTGTTTTTT.

The rearrangement links TRBV5-1 to TRBJ2-7; 8 bases align to TRBD2. CDR1 is SGHRS and CDR2 is YFSETQ in the germline V gene. J was trimmed by 1 base and V by 3 bases; bases with no gene match: 3. The CDR3 length is 14 residues. CDR3 in amino acids: CASSSGTRSYEQYF. CDR3 bases: TGCGCCAGCAGCTCGGGGACTAGGTCCTACGAGCAGTACTTC.

The chain joins TRBV28 to TRBJ2-7; 7 bases fit TRBD1. The germline gives CDR1 MDHEN, CDR2 SYDVKM. Unmatched junction bases numbered 8, after V lost 5 bases and J lost 7 bases. This CDR3 is 13 amino acids long. CDR3 sequence reads: CASSQTGVGEQYF. The CDR3 region has the DNA TGTGCCAGCAGTCAAACAGGGGTGGGAGAGCAGTACTTC.

This chain links TRBV10-3 with TRBJ2-7; D gene ambiguous. The CDR3 covers 13 residues. V lost 2 bases and J 5 bases, leaving 10 bases between the germline ends. Germline CDR1 and CDR2: ENHRY and SYGVKD. CDR3 amino acids: CAISEPSIHEQYF. CDR3 sequence (DNA): TGTGCCATCAGTGAGCCGAGTATACACGAGCAGTACTTC.

This chain uses TRBV28 with TRBJ2-1; TRBD1 is a possible D gene (5 bases). V was pared by 2 bases and J by 12 bases, with 11 bases between. Germline V CDR1 and CDR2: MDHEN, SYDVKM. This CDR3 contains 12 residues. The CDR3 DNA follows: TGTGCCAGCAGTTTAGGGGCGGCCCCGCAGTTCTTC. Encoded protein: CASSLGAAPQFF. The whole variable domain, remainder taken from reference TRBV28 and TRBJ2-1, is DVKVTQSSRYLVKRTGEKVFLECVQDMDHENMFWYRQDPGLGLRLIYFSYDVKMKEKGDIPEGYSVSREKKERFSLILESASTNQTSMYLCASSLGAAPQFFGPGTRLTVL.

This clone is a singleton in its sample. The V gene is TRBV28, the J gene TRBJ2-6; 8 bases align to TRBD1. CDR3 length equals 15 residues. V gave up 8 bases and J gave up 2 bases; unmatched junction bases: 5. The germline V gene encodes CDR1 MDHEN and CDR2 SYDVKM. The CDR3 sequence is CASGLQGAGANVLTF. The CDR3 nucleotides are TGTGCCAGCGGACTACAGGGGGCTGGGGCCAACGTCCTGACTTTC. Looking up the rest from reference TRBV28 and TRBJ2-6 gives the full variable domain: DVKVTQSSRYLVKRTGEKVFLECVQDMDHENMFWYRQDPGLGLRLIYFSYDVKMKEKGDIPEGYSVSREKKERFSLILESASTNQTSMYLCASGLQGAGANVLTFGAGSRLTVL.

This chain connects TRBV2 to TRBJ2-7, with 8 nucleotides matching TRBD2. Germline CDR1 and CDR2: SNHLY and FYNNEI. The CDR3 has 13 residues. Trimming cost V 7 bases and J 3 bases; bases outside gene matches: 5. CDR3 DNA sequence: TGTGCCAGCATCCGGGGACTAGGCTACGAGCAGTACTTC. Protein sequence: CASIRGLGYEQYF. Complete variable domain (other parts from reference TRBV2 and TRBJ2-7): EPEVTQTPSHQVTQMGQEVILRCVPISNHLYFYWYRQILGQKVEFLVSFYNNEISEKSEIFDDQFSVERPDGSNFTLKIRSTKLEDSAMYFCASIRGLGYEQYFGPGTRLTVT.

This clone occurred once. This chain links TRBV18 with TRBJ1-4; D possibly corresponds to TRBD1 (5 bases). CDR1 KGHSH and CDR2 LQKENI come from the germline V gene. CDR3 length equals 13 residues. V lost 5 bases and J lost 7, with 11 bases in between. The CDR3 coding sequence is TGTGCCAGCTCAGCGACAGTGGGTGAAAAACTGTTTTTT. Its protein product is CASSATVGEKLFF.

Here the CDR3 reads CASSLGTGTMNTEAFF. In DNA form, the CDR3 reads TGCGCCAGCAGCCTAGGGACGGGAACTATGAACACTGAAGCTTTCTTT. V and J are TRBV4-3 and TRBJ1-1; tentative D call: TRBD1 (5 bases). Germline V gives CDR1 LGHNA, CDR2 YSLEER. With 4 bases removed from V and 0 bases from J, the gap between germline ends came to 15 bases. CDR3 size: 16 residues.

The J gene is TRBJ2-5, the V gene TRBV18; 9 nucleotides align to TRBD1. V was pared by 6 bases and J by 11 bases, with 19 bases of the junction left unmatched. This CDR3 region has 16 residues. In germline, CDR1 is KGHSH, CDR2 LQKENI. This CDR3 reads CASSRSSGTGRREQYF. As DNA, the CDR3 is TGTGCCAGCTCTCGCTCTTCCGGGACAGGGCGCCGGGAGCAGTACTTC.

The chain employs TRBV6-6 and TRBJ2-7; D unresolved. V lost 5 bases and J lost 2, with 7 bases in between. This CDR3 has 12 amino acids. CDR1 is MNHNY, CDR2 SVGAGI, per germline (reference sequence). The CDR3 sequence: CASSDGPYEQYF. CDR3 DNA sequence: TGTGCCAGCAGTGACGGGCCCTACGAGCAGTACTTC.

The V and J genes are TRBV4-3 and TRBJ2-7; 10 nucleotides agree with TRBD1. This CDR3 comprises 16 residues. The V and J ends lost 0 bases and 2 bases, in that order; junction bases with no gene match: 4. Germline V CDR1 and CDR2: LGHNA, YSLEER. The CDR3 is CASSQEVGTGAYEQYF. CDR3 DNA sequence: TGCGCCAGCAGCCAAGAGGTCGGGACAGGGGCCTACGAGCAGTACTTC.

The J gene is TRBJ2-5, the V gene TRBV28; unclear D gene. Germline assignment: CDR1 MDHEN and CDR2 SYDVKM. CDR3 length: 17 amino acids. Trimming cost V 4 bases and J 5 bases, with 23 bases left between them. The CDR3 loop is CASSSPRSSSFTETQYF. The CDR3 bases are TGTGCCAGCAGTTCGCCCCGGTCCAGTTCCTTCACGGAGACCCAGTACTTC.

The V gene is TRBV30, the J gene TRBJ2-1; D is perhaps TRBD1 or TRBD2 (5 bases each). The V gene lost 4 bases and the J gene lost 4 bases, with 17 bases spanning the gap. This CDR3 has 15 amino acids. Per germline, CDR1 GTSNPN and CDR2 SVGIG (reference sequence). CDR3: CAWISREMSYNEQFF. CDR3 in DNA: TGTGCCTGGATTAGCAGGGAGATGTCTTACAATGAGCAGTTCTTC.

The chain combines TRBV10-3 with TRBJ1-2, with D hard to call. The length of the CDR3 is 15 residues. Germline V gene lookup returns CDR1 ENHRY and CDR2 SYGVKD. V lost 1 base to trimming and J lost 3 bases, with 12 bases between them. The CDR3 bases are TGTGCCATCAGTGAGTTTGGCGGACTCTACTATGGCTACACCTTC. Its protein product is CAISEFGGLYYGYTF.

V is TRBV6-1 and J is TRBJ2-1; D call uncertain. Germline V gene lookup returns CDR1 MNHNS and CDR2 SASEGT. Trimming took 3 bases from V and 6 from J, leaving 15 bases between them. The CDR3 extends over 15 amino acids. CDR3 sequence reads: CASSEHRDPLNEQFF. The CDR3, as DNA: TGTGCCAGCAGTGAGCACCGCGATCCCCTCAATGAGCAGTTCTTC.

This clone was detected once. J is TRBJ2-2 and V is TRBV10-3; 9 bases fit TRBD2. CDR3 length: 16 residues. Germline V gene lookup returns CDR1 ENHRY and CDR2 SYGVKD. V gave up 4 bases and J gave up 4 bases; unmatched junction bases: 7. The CDR3 bases are TGTGCCATCAGTGGTAGCGGGAGCGTTGGCACCGGGGAGCTGTTTTTT. Amino acid sequence: CAISGSGSVGTGELFF.

The rearrangement links TRBV18 to TRBJ2-7; 7 nucleotides agree with TRBD1. J was trimmed by 2 bases and V by 5 bases; bases with no gene match: 9. CDR1 KGHSH and CDR2 LQKENI come from the germline V gene. This CDR3 comprises 15 residues. CDR3 protein: CASSAPGTAAYEQYF. In DNA, the CDR3 is TGTGCCAGCTCAGCCCCCGGGACAGCGGCCTACGAGCAGTACTTC.

The chain links TRBV18 to TRBJ2-5, with 9 positions matching TRBD1. The J call may be incorrect, as the DNA end agrees better with TRBJ2-7. The germline V gene encodes CDR1 KGHSH and CDR2 LQKENI. The CDR3 is 16 amino acids. The CDR3: CASSITGTGPIDEQYF. The DNA of the CDR3 is TGTGCCAGCTCTATAACCGGGACAGGGCCCATCGACGAGCAGTACTTC.

This rearrangement joins TRBV29-1 to TRBJ2-5; D unresolved. CDR1 SQVTM and CDR2 ANQGSEA come from the germline V gene. V lost 3 bases and J 2 bases, leaving 7 bases between the germline ends. This CDR3 spans 12 amino acids. CDR3 DNA: TGCAGCGTTGATGGCCTACAAGAGACCCAGTACTTC. Its protein product is CSVDGLQETQYF.

The chain joins TRBV7-3 to TRBJ2-1; D unresolved. Germline CDR1 SGHTA, CDR2 FQGTGA. The V and J ends lost 2 bases and 1 base respectively, with 6 bases between them. CDR3 size: 14 residues. The CDR3 DNA sequence: TGTGCCAGCAGCTTAGAGTTGTCCTACAATGAGCAGTTCTTC. It specifies CASSLELSYNEQFF. Complete variable domain (other parts from reference TRBV7-3 and TRBJ2-1): GAGVSQTPSNKVTEKGKYVELRCDPISGHTALYWYRQSLGQGPEFLIYFQGTGAADDSGLPNDRFFAVRPEGSVSTLKIQRTERGDSAVYLCASSLELSYNEQFFGPGTRLTVL.